This is a list of T cell receptor beta chains from one sample in a study of CD8 T cells in Susac syndrome. One entry per CDR3 protein results from TCRdb running MiXCR on the immunoSEQ multiplex PCR reads. The sample includes some 100,000 distinct CDR3 sequences, about 92% seen only once; the top ten take around 0.085%. The sample consisted of CD4+ T cells from PBMCs. The receptors here all came from a human donor with multiple sclerosis. The CDR3 runs from the conserved cysteine through the conserved F or W. The D gene is left open where the match is weak. Rows give clone size only sometimes, using once, few, many, or a class for an expanded clone.

V gene: TRBV12-3/TRBV12-4; J gene: TRBJ1-5; clone size: few; D gene: TRBD1; CDR3 DNA: TGTGCCAGCACCGGGACAGGGAATCAGCCCCAGCATTTT; CDR3 protein: CASTGTGNQPQHF
V gene: TRBV18; J gene: TRBJ2-1; clone size: NA; D gene: TRBD1; CDR3 DNA: TGTGCCAGCTCACCACGGACAGGGGACAATGAGCAGTTCTTC; CDR3 protein: CASSPRTGDNEQFF
V gene: TRBV30; J gene: TRBJ2-7; clone size: NA; D gene: TRBD1; CDR3 DNA: TGTGCCCTACACAGGGGGTTTTCCTACGAGCAGTACTTC; CDR3 protein: CALHRGFSYEQYF
V gene: TRBV6-1; J gene: TRBJ2-1; clone size: NA; D gene: NA; CDR3 DNA: TGTGCCAGCCGAAGACAGGGAGGGTCCTACAATGAGCAGTTCTTC; CDR3 protein: CASRRQGGSYNEQFF
V gene: TRBV28; J gene: TRBJ2-5; clone size: once; D gene: TRBD1; CDR3 DNA: TGTGCCAGCAGTTCGGACACCGGGACAGGGGAAGAGACCCAGTACTTC; CDR3 protein: CASSSDTGTGEETQYF
V gene: TRBV9; J gene: TRBJ1-5; clone size: NA; D gene: NA; CDR3 DNA: TGTGCCAGCAGCGTAGATCCAGGGACGTCTGACCAGCCCCAGCATTTT; CDR3 protein: CASSVDPGTSDQPQHF
V gene: TRBV6-5; J gene: TRBJ1-1; clone size: NA; D gene: TRBD1; CDR3 DNA: TGTGCCAGCAGTTACGAGGGGGCAGGGGGCGCGGACACTGAAGCTTTCTTT; CDR3 protein: CASSYEGAGGADTEAFF
V gene: TRBV7-9; J gene: TRBJ2-3; clone size: NA; D gene: TRBD2; CDR3 DNA: TGTGCCAGCAGCTTACCTCTAGCGGGGGCAACGCAGTATTTT; CDR3 protein: CASSLPLAGATQYF
V gene: TRBV7-6; J gene: TRBJ1-1; clone size: NA; D gene: NA; CDR3 DNA: TGTGCCAGCAGCTTAGGGCAATTTAACACTGAAGCTTTCTTT; CDR3 protein: CASSLGQFNTEAFF
V gene: TRBV28; J gene: TRBJ2-1; clone size: NA; D gene: NA; CDR3 DNA: TGTGCCAGCCGGGGAGGGACATCGTCCTACAATGAGCAGTTCTTC; CDR3 protein: CASRGGTSSYNEQFF
V gene: TRBV20-1; J gene: TRBJ1-2; clone size: NA; D gene: NA; CDR3 DNA: TGCAGTGCAGGTAGCCAGGGCCGTAACTATGGCTACACCTTC; CDR3 protein: CSAGSQGRNYGYTF
V gene: TRBV25-1; J gene: TRBJ1-1; clone size: NA; D gene: NA; CDR3 DNA: TGTGCCAGCAGTGACACACGGTTGTCCACTGAAGCTTTCTTT; CDR3 protein: CASSDTRLSTEAFF
V gene: TRBV5-1; J gene: TRBJ2-7; clone size: NA; D gene: NA; CDR3 DNA: TGCGCCAGCAGCTTGGCTAGCCTGGAAGGGAGCTCCTACGAGCAGTACTTC; CDR3 protein: CASSLASLEGSSYEQYF
V gene: TRBV6-5; J gene: TRBJ1-1; clone size: NA; D gene: NA; CDR3 DNA: TGTGCCAGCAGCTATCTCGCCGAGAACACTGAAGCTTTCTTT; CDR3 protein: CASSYLAENTEAFF
V gene: TRBV16; J gene: TRBJ1-5; clone size: NA; D gene: NA; CDR3 DNA: TGTGCCAGCAGCCCCGGGGGCTTTAGCAATCAGCCCCAGCATTTT; CDR3 protein: CASSPGGFSNQPQHF
V gene: TRBV19; J gene: TRBJ2-3; clone size: NA; D gene: NA; CDR3 DNA: TGTGCCAGTAGCCGAGGGACTAGCACAGATACGCAGTATTTT; CDR3 protein: CASSRGTSTDTQYF
V gene: TRBV20-1; J gene: TRBJ1-1; clone size: NA; D gene: NA; CDR3 DNA: TGCAGTGCTAGGGATACAGGGCGGAACACTGAAGCTTTCTTT; CDR3 protein: CSARDTGRNTEAFF
V gene: TRBV20-1; J gene: TRBJ2-7; clone size: NA; D gene: NA; CDR3 DNA: TGCAGTGCTAGAATCCCCGGGACCCTAAGGATCTACGAGCAGTACTTC; CDR3 protein: CSARIPGTLRIYEQYF
V gene: TRBV20-1; J gene: TRBJ2-5; clone size: NA; D gene: NA; CDR3 DNA: TGCAGTGCTAGCGCTGCGGGGATTAGAGAGACCCAGTACTTC; CDR3 protein: CSASAAGIRETQYF
V gene: TRBV2; J gene: TRBJ1-2; clone size: NA; D gene: NA; CDR3 DNA: TGTGCCAGCAGCCTGACAGGATCCTCGGATGGCTACACCTTC; CDR3 protein: CASSLTGSSDGYTF
V gene: TRBV7-9; J gene: TRBJ2-5; clone size: NA; D gene: TRBD1; CDR3 DNA: TGTGCCAGCAGCGGACAGGAGCACCCTTGGGTGAACGGGAAGACCCAGTACTTC; CDR3 protein: CASSGQEHPWVNGKTQYF
V gene: TRBV10-3; J gene: TRBJ2-6; clone size: NA; D gene: NA; CDR3 DNA: TGTGCCATCTCCGAGAGGGATTCTGGGGCCAACGTCCTGACTTTC; CDR3 protein: CAISERDSGANVLTF
V gene: TRBV5-1; J gene: TRBJ2-1; clone size: NA; D gene: TRBD1; CDR3 DNA: TGCGCCAGCAGCCTACCGGGACAGGGAGCCAATGAGCAGTTCTTC; CDR3 protein: CASSLPGQGANEQFF
V gene: TRBV7-3; J gene: TRBJ2-2; clone size: NA; D gene: NA; CDR3 DNA: TGTGCCAGCAGCTTGGGACCGACGACCGGGGAGCTGTTTTTT; CDR3 protein: CASSLGPTTGELFF
V gene: TRBV5-1; J gene: TRBJ1-1; clone size: once; D gene: TRBD1; CDR3 DNA: TGCGCCAGCAGCTTGGGCCGGGACAGGGTCATCACTGAAGCTTTCTTT; CDR3 protein: CASSLGRDRVITEAFF
V gene: TRBV19; J gene: TRBJ2-2; clone size: NA; D gene: NA; CDR3 DNA: TGTGCCAGTAGTCGATGGGGGAGGGGGCGCGACACCGGGGAGCTGTTTTTT; CDR3 protein: CASSRWGRGRDTGELFF
V gene: TRBV5-1; J gene: TRBJ2-5; clone size: NA; D gene: TRBD2; CDR3 DNA: TGCGCCAGCTACAGGGATCCCGGGAGGGAAGAGACCCAGTACTTC; CDR3 protein: CASYRDPGREETQYF
V gene: TRBV13; J gene: TRBJ1-1; clone size: NA; D gene: NA; CDR3 DNA: TGTGCCAGCAGCTCGATCATGAACACTGAAGCTTTCTTT; CDR3 protein: CASSSIMNTEAFF
V gene: TRBV7-8; J gene: TRBJ1-5; clone size: NA; D gene: NA; CDR3 DNA: TGTGCCAGCAGCTTAGTTTTACCGGGACCTGGGATGAAGCCCCAGCATTTT; CDR3 protein: CASSLVLPGPGMKPQHF
V gene: TRBV15; J gene: TRBJ2-7; clone size: NA; D gene: NA; CDR3 DNA: TGTGCCACCAGCAGAGATAGGGCCGCGGCCCACGAGCAGTACTTC; CDR3 protein: CATSRDRAAAHEQYF
V gene: TRBV27; J gene: TRBJ2-3; clone size: NA; D gene: NA; CDR3 DNA: TGTGCCAGCCGATCGTGGGCTAGTACAGATACGCAGTATTTT; CDR3 protein: CASRSWASTDTQYF
V gene: TRBV7-2; J gene: TRBJ2-7; clone size: NA; D gene: NA; CDR3 DNA: TGTGCCAGCAGCTTAGGGGCTGGCGGACACTACGAGCAGTACTTC; CDR3 protein: CASSLGAGGHYEQYF
V gene: TRBV30; J gene: TRBJ1-1; clone size: NA; D gene: NA; CDR3 DNA: TGTGCCTGGAGGTGGACAGAGAACACTGAAGCTTTCTTT; CDR3 protein: CAWRWTENTEAFF
V gene: TRBV3-1; J gene: TRBJ2-7; clone size: NA; D gene: NA; CDR3 DNA: TGTGCCAGCAGCCAAGGAGCTATGCCCTACGAGCAGTACTTC; CDR3 protein: CASSQGAMPYEQYF
V gene: TRBV7-3; J gene: TRBJ2-3; clone size: once; D gene: NA; CDR3 DNA: TGTGCCAGCAGCAGGGATACAGATACGCAGTATTTT; CDR3 protein: CASSRDTDTQYF
V gene: TRBV6-5; J gene: TRBJ1-2; clone size: NA; D gene: NA; CDR3 DNA: TGTGCCAGCAGCTCGGGGATCCTCGATGGCTACACCTTC; CDR3 protein: CASSSGILDGYTF
V gene: TRBV12-3/TRBV12-4; J gene: TRBJ2-2; clone size: once; D gene: NA; CDR3 DNA: TGTGCCAGCAGTTTTGGGGGCACCGGGGAGCTGTTTTTT; CDR3 protein: CASSFGGTGELFF
V gene: TRBV6-2/TRBV6-3; J gene: TRBJ2-4; clone size: once; D gene: TRBD1; CDR3 DNA: TGTGCCAGCAGTTTGGGGACAGGTCAACTAGCCAAAAACATTCAGTACTTC; CDR3 protein: CASSLGTGQLAKNIQYF
V gene: TRBV3-1; J gene: TRBJ1-1; clone size: NA; D gene: TRBD1; CDR3 DNA: TGTGCCAGCAGCCAAAGGTCTACAGGGGGAGACACTGAAGCTTTCTTT; CDR3 protein: CASSQRSTGGDTEAFF
V gene: TRBV29-1; J gene: TRBJ1-1; clone size: once; D gene: NA; CDR3 DNA: TGCAGCGTTCGGGCTGGGGGTGACACTGAAGCTTTCTTT; CDR3 protein: CSVRAGGDTEAFF
V gene: TRBV7-9; J gene: TRBJ2-4; clone size: NA; D gene: NA; CDR3 DNA: TGTGCCAGCAGCTTAGCAGCACACCTACTAGCCAAAAACATTCAGTACTTC; CDR3 protein: CASSLAAHLLAKNIQYF
V gene: TRBV11-2; J gene: TRBJ1-2; clone size: NA; D gene: NA; CDR3 DNA: TGTGCCAGCAGCCTAAGCGCCTTAGGTGGCTACACCTTC; CDR3 protein: CASSLSALGGYTF
V gene: TRBV6-5; J gene: TRBJ1-2; clone size: NA; D gene: NA; CDR3 DNA: TGTGCCAGCAGTTACGATAACTGGGGGGGCTATGGCTACACCTTC; CDR3 protein: CASSYDNWGGYGYTF
V gene: TRBV7-2; J gene: TRBJ2-3; clone size: NA; D gene: TRBD2; CDR3 DNA: TGTGCCAGCAGCTTTTCCGGGACTAGCGATACGCAGTATTTT; CDR3 protein: CASSFSGTSDTQYF
V gene: TRBV3-1; J gene: TRBJ1-3; clone size: NA; D gene: NA; CDR3 DNA: TGTGCCAGCAGCCAAAATTTCATCTCTGGAAACACCATATATTTT; CDR3 protein: CASSQNFISGNTIYF
V gene: TRBV7-8; J gene: TRBJ2-5; clone size: NA; D gene: TRBD2; CDR3 DNA: TGTGCCAGCAGCTTAGGGACTAGCGGCCGGGGAGAGACCCAGTACTTC; CDR3 protein: CASSLGTSGRGETQYF
V gene: TRBV20-1; J gene: TRBJ1-4; clone size: NA; D gene: NA; CDR3 DNA: TGCAGTGCTAGCAGGACAGAGATAAATGAAAAACTGTTTTTT; CDR3 protein: CSASRTEINEKLFF
V gene: TRBV4-1; J gene: TRBJ2-7; clone size: NA; D gene: NA; CDR3 DNA: TGCGCCAGCAGCCAAGATCGGAACAGGGACTACGAGCAGTACTTC; CDR3 protein: CASSQDRNRDYEQYF
V gene: TRBV27; J gene: TRBJ1-2; clone size: NA; D gene: NA; CDR3 DNA: TGTGCCAGCACACCATTATCAGGGAACTATGGCTACACCTTC; CDR3 protein: CASTPLSGNYGYTF
V gene: TRBV9; J gene: TRBJ1-1; clone size: NA; D gene: NA; CDR3 DNA: TGTGCCAGCAGCGTAGGGCACTCTAACACTGAAGCTTTCTTT; CDR3 protein: CASSVGHSNTEAFF
V gene: TRBV20-1; J gene: TRBJ2-2; clone size: NA; D gene: NA; CDR3 DNA: TGCAGTGCCTTAGGGGGGGCCAACACCGGGGAGCTGTTTTTT; CDR3 protein: CSALGGANTGELFF
V gene: TRBV15; J gene: TRBJ2-7; clone size: NA; D gene: NA; CDR3 DNA: TGTGCCACCAGCAGATCAGGACAGTCCGAGCAGTACTTC; CDR3 protein: CATSRSGQSEQYF
V gene: TRBV6-5; J gene: TRBJ1-6; clone size: NA; D gene: TRBD1; CDR3 DNA: TGTGCCAGCACAGGACAGGCGAATTCACCCCTCCACTTT; CDR3 protein: CASTGQANSPLHF
V gene: TRBV7-9; J gene: TRBJ2-1; clone size: NA; D gene: TRBD2; CDR3 DNA: TGTGCCAGCAGCTCCCCGGGACTAGGGACCCCCAATGAGCAGTTCTTC; CDR3 protein: CASSSPGLGTPNEQFF
V gene: TRBV7-9; J gene: TRBJ2-5; clone size: NA; D gene: NA; CDR3 DNA: TGTGCCAGCAGCTTAGGGTCAGGGCTGATGGAGACCCAGTACTTC; CDR3 protein: CASSLGSGLMETQYF